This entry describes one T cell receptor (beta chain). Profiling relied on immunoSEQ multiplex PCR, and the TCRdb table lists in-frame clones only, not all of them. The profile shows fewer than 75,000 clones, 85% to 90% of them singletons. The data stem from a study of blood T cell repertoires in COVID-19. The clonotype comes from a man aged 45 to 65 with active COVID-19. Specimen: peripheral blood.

This CDR3 is CASSLEVGAQPQHF. The CDR3 DNA sequence: TGCGCCAGCAGCTTGGAAGTGGGGGCCCAGCCCCAGCATTTT. The rearrangement joins TRBV5-1 to TRBJ1-5; D is perhaps TRBD1 (6 bases). V gave up 0 bases and J gave up 7 bases, with 11 bases separating them. The CDR3 spans 14 residues. The germline V gene has CDR1 SGHRS and CDR2 YFSETQ.